Each of the 21 T cell receptor beta chains below was sequenced from the same sample in a study of T-cell reconstitution after alpha-beta-depleted transplantation in children (dated by TCRdb to 2015 to 2016). The library was made by PCR. TCRdb records Illumina HiSeq 2500 as the sequencer. TCR libraries were prepared with molecular barcoding, using unique molecular identifiers to normalize TCRbeta repertoire quantification. TCRdb ran its own pipeline on the public reads, namely fastp trimming at Q25 and MiXCR clone calling, and kept in-frame beta chains. Every entry covers one CDR3 protein and lists the most common genes and DNA from its rows. The sample has around 200,000 distinct CDR3 sequences on record, approximately 10% of them singletons. The ten most abundant clones make up approximately 6.6% of the sample. The starting material was PBMCs from the stem cell graft donor, obtained from the stem cell graft. The receptors originated from a human donor who donated a stem cell graft to a child with acute lymphoblastic leukemia.

This chain joins TRBV6-2 or TRBV6-3 and TRBJ2-1; tentative D call: TRBD2 (5 bases). Germline CDR1 is MNHEY and CDR2 is SVGEGT. This CDR3 spans 14 amino acids. V was shortened by 7 bases and J by 5 bases, with 15 bases between the two germline ends. In DNA, the CDR3 is TGTGCCAGCATCGCCCAGGTCGGGGACAATGAGCAGTTCTTC. Translated: CASIAQVGDNEQFF.

The sample holds a few counts of this clonotype. This chain uses TRBV7-9 with TRBJ2-7; the D is unclear. Deletions cut 5 bases from V and 2 bases from J, with 7 bases between. The CDR3 loop spans 12 amino acids. The germline CDR1 and CDR2 sequences are SEHNR and FQNEAQ (reference sequence). The CDR3 nucleotides read TGTGCCAGCAGCCATACAGCCTACGAGCAGTACTTC. This translates into CASSHTAYEQYF.

This clonotype was seen a few times. The chain links TRBV7-9 to TRBJ2-5, with D unclear. CDR1 and CDR2 (germline): SEHNR, FQNEAQ (reference sequence). Trimming stripped 5 bases from V and 4 bases from J, with 11 bases between. There are 13 residues in the CDR3. The CDR3 coding sequence is TGTGCCAGCAGCCCGGGCCACCGAGAGACCCAGTACTTC. This translates into CASSPGHRETQYF.

The CDR3 DNA sequence: TGTGCCAGCAGTCGGGACAGGGTAGGAAAGACCCAGTACTTC. Protein: CASSRDRVGKTQYF. V gene TRBV6-1 combines with J gene TRBJ2-5; 9 bases line up with TRBD1. From germline, CDR1 is MNHNS and CDR2 SASEGT. The CDR3 has 14 amino acids. The J segment lost 6 bases and the V segment lost 5 bases, leaving 7 bases of the junction unmatched.

The chain is built from TRBV7-8 and TRBJ2-3; TRBD2 matches at 12 bases. The CDR3 length is 18 residues. The germline V gene encodes CDR1 SGHVS and CDR2 FQNEAQ. V lost 6 bases and J lost 2; bases outside the gene matches: 12. CDR3 bases: TGTGCCAGCAGTCTGACTAGCGGGGGCTCTAGAACCACAGATACGCAGTATTTT. Its translation: CASSLTSGGSRTTDTQYF.

This clonotype was counted a few times. CDR3 amino acids: CSGGPSTDTQYF. DNA of the CDR3: TGCAGCGGGGGGCCTAGCACAGATACGCAGTATTTT. The chain combines TRBV29-1 with TRBJ2-3, with TRBD1 as a possible D gene (6 bases). CDR3 length: 12 residues. The germline V gene encodes CDR1 SQVTM and CDR2 ANQGSEA. Trimming cost V 7 bases and J 0 bases, with 8 bases left between them.

J is TRBJ2-3 and V is TRBV12-3 or TRBV12-4, with D unresolved. There are 14 residues in the CDR3. Trimming shortened V by 7 bases and J by 1 base, and 12 bases separated the two germline ends. The CDR3 reads CASTPRWGTDTQYF. The CDR3 DNA sequence: TGTGCCAGCACTCCCCGTTGGGGCACAGATACGCAGTATTTT.

This clonotype was counted at least ten times. The J gene is TRBJ2-2, the V gene TRBV20-1; 10 bases are shared with TRBD1. V lost 1 base and J lost 6; bases outside the gene matches: 5. CDR3 length: 15 residues. Germline CDR1 is DFQATT and CDR2 is SNEGSKA (reference sequence). For the CDR3, the DNA is TGCAGTGCTAGAGCCGGGACAGGGGAAGCCGGGGAGCTGTTTTTT. Translating gives CSARAGTGEAGELFF.

This clonotype was recorded at least ten times. This chain connects TRBV4-2 to TRBJ2-7, with TRBD1 as a possible D gene (6 bases). Per germline, CDR1 LGHNA and CDR2 YNFKEQ. Trimming left V 1 base short and J 2 bases short, with 9 bases between. The CDR3 is 14 residues long. The CDR3 spells CASSQGQGTYEQYF. The DNA for the CDR3 is TGTGCCAGCAGCCAAGGGCAGGGGACCTACGAGCAGTACTTC.

There are a few counts of this clonotype. The gene calls are TRBV20-1 and TRBJ2-3; 7 bases are shared with TRBD2. Germline values: CDR1 DFQATT, CDR2 SNEGSKA (reference sequence). This CDR3 has 14 residues. Unmatched junction bases numbered 5, after V lost 3 bases and J lost 2 bases. CDR3 sequence reads: CSASGTTYTDTQYF. CDR3 nucleotides: TGCAGTGCTAGCGGGACTACCTACACAGATACGCAGTATTTT.

In this sample, this clonotype turned up many times. The rearrangement joins TRBV3-1 to TRBJ2-1, with 7 bases fitting TRBD1. The CDR3 has 15 amino acids. Germline V gene data show CDR1 as LGHDT and CDR2 as YNNKEL (reference sequence). After removal of 4 bases from V and 1 base from J, the junction contained 4 bases not matched to a gene. This chain's CDR3 is CASSPTRGSYNEQFF. For the CDR3, the DNA is TGTGCCAGCAGCCCGACCAGGGGGTCCTACAATGAGCAGTTCTTC.

The chain carries TRBV4-1 and TRBJ1-1; 8 bases are a match to TRBD1. Trimming cost V 5 bases and J 5 bases; bases outside gene matches: 7. In germline, CDR1 is MGHRA, CDR2 YSYEKL. The CDR3 spans 14 residues. CDR3 sequence: CASSYDRGGTEAFF. In DNA, the CDR3 is TGCGCCAGCAGCTACGACAGGGGAGGGACTGAAGCTTTCTTT.

V gene TRBV27 combines with J gene TRBJ1-5; the D is unclear. V was pared by 5 bases and J by 3 bases, with 17 bases between. The CDR3 spans 16 residues. Germline CDR1 MNHEY, CDR2 SMNVEV (reference sequence). This CDR3 reads CASSPLYAGNNQPQHF. In nucleotides, the CDR3 is TGTGCCAGCAGTCCGCTTTATGCGGGCAACAATCAGCCCCAGCATTTT.

V is TRBV30 and J is TRBJ2-5, with 9 bases that match TRBD2. V lost 5 bases, J lost 6 bases, and 7 bases stayed unmatched. Germline lookup yields CDR1 GTSNPN and CDR2 SVGIG (reference sequence). The CDR3 is 13 residues long. CDR3 in DNA: TGTGCCTGGGAGGGACTAGCCGTGAAGACCCAGTACTTC. Its translation: CAWEGLAVKTQYF. The variable domain in full, with the rest retrieved from reference TRBV30 and TRBJ2-5, is SQTIHQWPATLVQPVGSPLSLECTVEGTSNPNLYWYRQAAGRGLQLLFYSVGIGQISSEVPQNLSASRPQDRQFILSSKKLLLSDSGFYLCAWEGLAVKTQYFGPGTRLLVL.

Worth noting for this clonotype: This sequence may be a read error, since a much larger clone differs from it by one base. J is TRBJ1-4 and V is TRBV5-5; no firm D call. Germline V gene sequence: CDR1 SGHKS, CDR2 YYEKEE (reference sequence). This CDR3 region has 13 residues. V was cut by 2 bases and J by 14 bases, with 16 bases left in between. The CDR3 protein is CASSLLSESRLFF. Written as DNA, the CDR3 is TGTGCCAGCAGCTTACTCTCCGAGTCGCGGCTGTTTTTT. Full variable domain (outside the CDR3, taken from reference TRBV5-5 and TRBJ1-4): DAGVTQSPTHLIKTRGQQVTLRCSPISGHKSVSWYQQVLGQGPQFIFQYYEKEERGRGNFPDRFSARQFPNYSSELNVNALLLGDSALYLCASSLLSESRLFFGSGTQLSVL.

This clonotype was observed many times. J is TRBJ2-2 and V is TRBV5-1, with D maybe TRBD1 (6 bases). The CDR3 sequence is 15 residues long. Germline-derived CDR1 and CDR2 are SGHRS and YFSETQ. Trimming removed 0 bases from V and 4 bases from J, with 10 bases in between. The CDR3 loop reads CASSLAQGFTGELFF. In nucleotides, the CDR3 is TGCGCCAGCAGCTTGGCACAGGGATTCACCGGGGAGCTGTTTTTT.

This clonotype was recorded many times. The V gene is TRBV12-3 or TRBV12-4, the J gene TRBJ2-3; the D call may be TRBD1 or TRBD2 (5 bases each). The V and J ends lost 3 bases and 2 bases respectively, with 18 bases between them. The length of the CDR3 is 17 residues. In nucleotides, the CDR3 is TGTGCCAGCAGTTTCTCCCCGACCTCCGGGGCCACAGATACGCAGTATTTT. Protein product: CASSFSPTSGATDTQYF.

This clonotype was seen at least ten times. V is TRBV3-1 and J is TRBJ1-2; D call uncertain. This CDR3 is 16 amino acids long. From germline, CDR1 is LGHDT and CDR2 YNNKEL (reference sequence). V was clipped by 4 bases and J by 2 bases, with 17 bases between them. The DNA of the CDR3 is TGTGCCAGCAGCCCGAACCAAGGTGTCAGAAACTATGGCTACACCTTC. Its translation is CASSPNQGVRNYGYTF.

This clonotype was observed a few times. The chain is built from TRBV20-1 and TRBJ2-7; a possible D gene is TRBD1 (5 bases). The CDR3 consists of 13 residues. V was trimmed by 5 bases and J by 2 bases, leaving 13 bases between them. CDR1 is DFQATT and CDR2 is SNEGSKA in the germline V gene (reference sequence). CDR3 sequence reads: CSAEDSQPYEQYF. The DNA for the CDR3 is TGCAGTGCTGAAGACAGCCAACCCTACGAGCAGTACTTC.

The sample holds many counts of this clonotype. The chain employs TRBV20-1 and TRBJ2-2, with D perhaps TRBD1 (6 bases). The CDR3 totals 14 residues. Looked up from germline, CDR1 is DFQATT and CDR2 is SNEGSKA (reference sequence). V lost 6 bases, J lost 1 base, and 12 bases lay in between. The CDR3, as DNA: TGCAGTGCGGCCGGGACAATGAACACCGGGGAGCTGTTTTTT. Amino acids: CSAAGTMNTGELFF.

This clonotype came up a few times. J is TRBJ2-4 and V is TRBV12-3 or TRBV12-4; 8 nucleotides line up with TRBD1. The CDR3 contains 14 residues. With 6 bases clipped from V and 8 bases from J, the junction kept 9 bases outside the gene matches. The CDR3 is CASSKGQGRDIQYF. The CDR3 nucleotides read TGTGCCAGCAGCAAAGGACAGGGAAGGGACATTCAGTACTTC.